This T cell receptor beta chain was sequenced in a study of human T cells and chemical hapten exposure. TCRdb analysed the RACE reads with MiXCR anew, one entry per CDR3 protein. The sample contains hundreds of thousands of distinct CDR3 sequences, around 6% of which appear only once. As to time point: patch test 2, 6 weeks after DPC sensitization. Indicated treatment: therapeutic diphenylcyclopropenone sensitization with weekly scalp DPC. V lost 3 bases and J 6 bases, leaving 8 bases between the germline ends. The CDR3 contains 13 residues. The sequence was obtained from a woman in her late teens or twenties with alopecia areata. Some clones in this sample may be carry-over from other donors' samples. Source: whole blood, taken in connection with sensitization to the hapten diphenylcyclopropenone (DPC). The chain recombines TRBV12-3 or TRBV12-4 with TRBJ2-2; D possibly corresponds to TRBD1 (5 bases). CDR3 coding DNA: TGTGCCAGCAGTTTTTTAGGGGCCGGGGAGCTGTTTTTT. This sequence encodes CASSFLGAGELFF.